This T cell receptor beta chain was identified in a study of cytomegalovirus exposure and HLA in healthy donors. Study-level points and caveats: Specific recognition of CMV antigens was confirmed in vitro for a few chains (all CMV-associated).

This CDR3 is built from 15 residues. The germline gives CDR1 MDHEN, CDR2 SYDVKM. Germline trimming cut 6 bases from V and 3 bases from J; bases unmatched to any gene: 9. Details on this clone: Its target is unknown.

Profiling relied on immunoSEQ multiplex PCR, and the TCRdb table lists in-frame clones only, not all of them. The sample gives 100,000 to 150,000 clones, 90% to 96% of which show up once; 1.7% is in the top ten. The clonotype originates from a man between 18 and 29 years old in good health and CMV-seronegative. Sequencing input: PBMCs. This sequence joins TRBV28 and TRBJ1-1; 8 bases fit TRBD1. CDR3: CASRPWTGKDTEAFF. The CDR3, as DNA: TGTGCCAGCAGACCTTGGACAGGGAAGGACACTGAAGCTTTCTTT.